This TCR beta chain was sequenced for a study of HIV-infected patients and healthy controls. Study-level results: MAIT alpha-chain CDR3s were frequent in healthy controls, depleted in HIV+.

The CDR3 is 16 amino acids. Germline assignment: CDR1 ENHRY and CDR2 SYGVKD. V was shortened by 0 bases and J by 5 bases, with 17 bases between the two germline ends. cDNA was made from approximately 500 ng RNA using alpha and beta constant primers. Separate chain-specific third strand synthesis with multiplexing indices produced the alpha and beta libraries. TCRdb fed the 5' RACE reads into MiXCR, producing one record per CDR3 protein. The table lists fewer than 20,000 distinct CDR3 sequences, under 9.5% of them singletons, with approximately 21% in the top ten. Antiretroviral therapy had run roughly three months, about 14 weeks, before follow-up blood collection. All unsorted peripheral T cells were captured because whole blood was used without fractionation. This clonotype was recorded many times. Its antigen is not known.

The chain has TRBV10-3 and TRBJ2-7, with D uncertain. This TCR derives from an adult with HIV infection. This specimen was blood, taken during antiretroviral therapy. CDR3 coding DNA: TGTGCCATCAGTGAGTCCGCGGCCATCTTGCTGGACGAGCAGTACTTC. Its translation is CAISESAAILLDEQYF.